This T cell receptor (beta chain) was sequenced in a study of T cell responses to AZD1222 COVID-19 vaccine. Comment on this clone: Its specificity is unknown.

Study outcomes and limitations: Spike-specific TCR breadth and depth grew following two AZD1222 doses. Baseline testing showed seropositivity in only a handful of AZD1222 recipients. Nearly half of spike-specific TCRs reportedly go after variant regions that carry no mutations. Clonal diversity was possibly underestimated; the donors were predominantly white British and more often female.

The table came from immunoSEQ multiplex PCR; TCRdb's copy has only in-frame clones and leaves some out. The sample has 100,000 to 150,000 clones; about 85% are singletons. Germline CDR1 reads LNHDA; CDR2 reads SQIVND (reference sequence). This CDR3 has 14 residues. V was pared by 7 bases and J by 9 bases, with 19 bases between. The sample in question was peripheral blood, obtained on day 0 of AZD1222 vaccination. The TCR comes from an adult in good health. This rearrangement joins TRBV19 to TRBJ2-1; D is perhaps TRBD1 or TRBD2 (6 bases each). This CDR3 reads CASTLGGLDVEQFF. Written as DNA, the CDR3 is TGTGCCAGTACCTTAGGGGGGCTTGATGTTGAGCAGTTCTTC.